This TCR beta chain was sequenced in a study of T cell changes during pregnancy in multiple sclerosis. The CDR3 spans 15 residues. CDR1 is SGHTA, CDR2 FQGNSA, per germline. With 6 bases clipped from V and 3 bases from J, the junction kept 9 bases outside the gene matches. Some clones are missing from TCRdb's copy, which holds only in-frame ones; the method was immunoSEQ multiplex PCR. This table has around 69,000 clones, 90% to 95% appearing once. The chain combines TRBV7-2 with TRBJ1-1; 8 nucleotides agree with TRBD1. The source was peripheral blood, collected in the third trimester of pregnancy. The sequence came from a female donor with multiple sclerosis, enrolled in a pregnancy study. The CDR3 coding sequence is TGTGCCAGCAGTAGGACAGGGACGATGGACACTGAAGCTTTCTTT. As protein: CASSRTGTMDTEAFF.